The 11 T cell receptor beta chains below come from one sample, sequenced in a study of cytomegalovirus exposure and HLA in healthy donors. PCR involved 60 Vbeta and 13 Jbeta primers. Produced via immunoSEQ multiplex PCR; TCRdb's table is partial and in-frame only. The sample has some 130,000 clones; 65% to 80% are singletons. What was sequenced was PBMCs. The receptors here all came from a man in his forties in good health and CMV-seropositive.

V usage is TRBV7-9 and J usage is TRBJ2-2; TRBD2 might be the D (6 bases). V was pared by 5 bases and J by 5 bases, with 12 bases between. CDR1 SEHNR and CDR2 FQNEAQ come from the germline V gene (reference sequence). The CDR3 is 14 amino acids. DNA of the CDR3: TGTGCCAGCAGCCAAGAGGAGGGAACCGGGGAGCTGTTTTTT. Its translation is CASSQEEGTGELFF. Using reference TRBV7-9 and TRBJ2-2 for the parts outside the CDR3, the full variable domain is DTGVSQNPRHKITKRGQNVTFRCDPISEHNRLYWYRQTLGQGPEFLTYFQNEAQLEKSRLLSDRFSAERPKGSFSTLEIQRTEQGDSAMYLCASSQEEGTGELFFGEGSRLTVL.

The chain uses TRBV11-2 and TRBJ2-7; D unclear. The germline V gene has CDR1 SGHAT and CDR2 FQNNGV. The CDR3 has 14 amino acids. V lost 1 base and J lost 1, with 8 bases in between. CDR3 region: CASSLAVRSYEQYF. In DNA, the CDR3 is TGTGCCAGCAGCTTAGCGGTTAGATCCTACGAGCAGTACTTC.

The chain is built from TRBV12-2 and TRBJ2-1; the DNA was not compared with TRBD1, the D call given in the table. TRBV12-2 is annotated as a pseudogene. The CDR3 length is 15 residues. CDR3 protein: CASRLRDRGGSVQFF. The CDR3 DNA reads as TGTGCAAGTCGCTTACGGGACAGGGGAGGCAGCGTGCAGTTCTTC.

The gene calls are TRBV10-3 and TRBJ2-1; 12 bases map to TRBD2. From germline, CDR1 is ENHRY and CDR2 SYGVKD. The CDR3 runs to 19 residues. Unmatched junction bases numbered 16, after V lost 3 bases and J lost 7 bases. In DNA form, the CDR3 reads TGTGCCATCAGTGAATCGGCAGGGTCCGGGACTAGCGGGCAGAATGAGCAGTTCTTC. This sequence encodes CAISESAGSGTSGQNEQFF.

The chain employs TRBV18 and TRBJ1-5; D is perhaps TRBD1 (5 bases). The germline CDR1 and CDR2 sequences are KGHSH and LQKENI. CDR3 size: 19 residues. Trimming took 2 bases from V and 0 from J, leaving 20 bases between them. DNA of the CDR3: TGTGCCAGCTCACCAATAAGGTCCAGGGCGGCGTATAGCAATCAGCCCCAGCATTTT. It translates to CASSPIRSRAAYSNQPQHF.

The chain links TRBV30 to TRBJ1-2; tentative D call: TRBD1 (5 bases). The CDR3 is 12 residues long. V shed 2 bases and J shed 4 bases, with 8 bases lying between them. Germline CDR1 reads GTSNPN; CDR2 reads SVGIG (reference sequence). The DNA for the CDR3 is TGTGCCTGGAGTAACAGGCTCTATGGCTACACCTTC. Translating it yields CAWSNRLYGYTF.

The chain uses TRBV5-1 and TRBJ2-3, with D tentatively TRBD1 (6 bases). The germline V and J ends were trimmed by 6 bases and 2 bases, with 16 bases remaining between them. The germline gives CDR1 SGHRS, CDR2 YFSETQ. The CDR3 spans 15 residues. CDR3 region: CASTSAGESTDTQYF. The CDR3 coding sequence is TGCGCCAGCACTTCGGCAGGGGAGTCCACAGATACGCAGTATTTT.

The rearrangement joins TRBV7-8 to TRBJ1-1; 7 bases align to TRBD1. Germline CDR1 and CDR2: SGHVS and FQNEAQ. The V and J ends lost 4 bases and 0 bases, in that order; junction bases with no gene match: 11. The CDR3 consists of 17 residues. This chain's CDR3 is CASSSDRAFSLNTEAFF. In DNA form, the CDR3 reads TGTGCCAGCAGCTCCGACAGGGCCTTCTCCCTGAACACTGAAGCTTTCTTT. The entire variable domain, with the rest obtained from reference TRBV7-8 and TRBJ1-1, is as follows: GAGVSQSPRYKVAKRGQDVALRCDPISGHVSLFWYQQALGQGPEFLTYFQNEAQLDKSGLPSDRFFAERPEGSVSTLKIQRTQQEDSAVYLCASSSDRAFSLNTEAFFGQGTRLTVV.

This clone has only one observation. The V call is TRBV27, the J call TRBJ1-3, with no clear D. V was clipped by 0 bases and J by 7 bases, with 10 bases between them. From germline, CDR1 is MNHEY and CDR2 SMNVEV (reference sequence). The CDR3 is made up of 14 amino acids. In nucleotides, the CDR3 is TGTGCCAGCAGTTTATCGCGCAGGTCGAACACCATATATTTT. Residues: CASSLSRRSNTIYF.

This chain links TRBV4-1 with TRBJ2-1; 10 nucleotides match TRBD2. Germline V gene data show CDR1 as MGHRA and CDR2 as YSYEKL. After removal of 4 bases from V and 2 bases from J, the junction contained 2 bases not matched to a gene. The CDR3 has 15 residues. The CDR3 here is CASSLGLAAYNEQFF. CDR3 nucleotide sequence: TGCGCCAGCAGCCTAGGACTAGCGGCCTACAATGAGCAGTTCTTC.

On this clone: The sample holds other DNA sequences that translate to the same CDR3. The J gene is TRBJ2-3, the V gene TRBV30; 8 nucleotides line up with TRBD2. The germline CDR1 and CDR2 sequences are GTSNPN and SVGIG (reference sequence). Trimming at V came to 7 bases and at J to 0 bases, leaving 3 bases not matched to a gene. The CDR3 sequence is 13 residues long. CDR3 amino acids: CASIAGSTDTQYF. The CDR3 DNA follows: TGTGCCTCAATAGCGGGGAGCACAGATACGCAGTATTTT.